These T cell receptor beta chains were read from a single sample in a study of vaccination effects on CD4 cells after COVID-19. No antigen is known for these receptors. Repertoires were generated with immunoSEQ multiplex PCR, while TCRdb's copy carries only in-frame clones and drops some. The sample lists 50,000 to 70,000 clones, around 85% seen once, with about 2.5% in the top ten. The specimen comprised CD4+ T cells from PBMCs cultured without peptide, sampled after COVID-19 vaccination. The receptors were gathered from a human donor who received a COVID-19 vaccine. Each CDR3 is given with its conserved first and last residue. The order of the fields is CDR3 protein, CDR3 DNA, clone size, V gene, D gene, J gene. D genes are given only for firm matches. Some rows mark clone size as missing; the rest say once, few, many or name a class of expanded clone.

CASTDRTYNSPLHF TGTGCCAGCACGGACAGAACCTATAATTCACCCCTCCACTTT few TRBV6-6 - TRBJ1-6
CSVTLAGTASFETQYF TGCAGCGTCACACTTGCCGGGACAGCGTCGTTCGAGACCCAGTACTTC - TRBV29-1 TRBD1 TRBJ2-5
CASSVGDGRAREKLFF TGTGCCAGCAGCGTAGGGGACGGCAGGGCTCGTGAAAAACTGTTTTTT - TRBV9 - TRBJ1-4
CAWNLGSNQPQHF TGTGCCTGGAACTTAGGGAGCAATCAGCCCCAGCATTTT - TRBV30 - TRBJ1-5
CASSLTGVPGYTF TGTGCCAGCAGCTTGACAGGGGTTCCCGGCTACACCTTC few TRBV5-4 TRBD1 TRBJ1-2
CASSPVGSNSNQPQHF TGTGCCAGCAGTCCAGTGGGATCCAATAGCAATCAGCCCCAGCATTTT few TRBV5-5 - TRBJ1-5
CAWSVGLAQETQYF TGTGCCTGGAGTGTCGGGTTAGCCCAAGAGACCCAGTACTTC - TRBV30 - TRBJ2-5
CASSSGTSLNPGELFF TGCGCCAGCAGCTCTGGGACTTCCTTGAATCCCGGGGAGCTGTTTTTT - TRBV5-1 - TRBJ2-2
CASSGPRERSNQPQHF TGTGCCAGCAGTGGCCCACGGGAGCGTAGCAATCAGCCCCAGCATTTT - TRBV2 - TRBJ1-5
CASSIFTESTQYF TGTGCCAGCAGCATTTTTACAGAATCAACCCAGTACTTC - TRBV6-2/TRBV6-3 - TRBJ2-5
CASSGGTSGGLQETQYF TGTGCCAGCAGCGGGGGGACTAGCGGGGGCCTCCAAGAGACCCAGTACTTC medium-sized TRBV9 TRBD2 TRBJ2-5
CASSEGQLNTEAFF TGCGCCAGCAGCGAAGGACAGTTGAACACTGAAGCTTTCTTT - TRBV5-1 - TRBJ1-1
CSVLVVAAGKTQYF TGCAGCGTTCTTGTTGTGGCAGCCGGGAAGACCCAGTACTTC - TRBV29-1 - TRBJ2-5